This T cell receptor beta chain appears in the sequencing data of a study of T cell responses to AZD1222 COVID-19 vaccine. Clones were read by immunoSEQ multiplex PCR, and TCRdb kept only the in-frame ones, dropping some. The data hold some 140,000 clones, with roughly 89% observed a single time. Trimming removed 5 bases at V and 1 base at J, with 6 bases between. The CDR3 runs 13 residues. CDR1 SEHNR and CDR2 FQNEAQ come from the germline V gene (reference sequence). This specimen consisted of peripheral blood, obtained on day 0 of AZD1222 vaccination. This receptor was taken from an adult in good health. V usage is TRBV7-9 and J usage is TRBJ1-5; no firm D call. The CDR3 bases are TGTGCCAGCAGCGCAGACAGCAATCAGCCCCAGCATTTT. Its translation: CASSADSNQPQHF.